Shown below are 22 T cell receptor beta chains from a single sample sequenced in a study of T cell repertoires in cytomegalovirus infection. Each CDR3 protein gets one entry after TCRdb re-called the reads with MiXCR. This table holds fewer than 850,000 distinct CDR3 sequences, roughly 28% found once. These receptors' targets are unknown. Sequencing was performed on cultured CD8+ T cells from PBMCs, taken from culture after CMV antigen stimulation. The receptors come from a human donor in good health (CMV status not recorded). Some clones in this sample may be carry-over from other donors' samples.

This chain links TRBV7-3 with TRBJ2-7; TRBD1 matches 7 bases. Germline CDR1 and CDR2: SGHTA and FQGTGA. V lost 4 bases to trimming and J lost 0 bases; unmatched junction nucleotides: 9. There are 16 residues in the CDR3. The DNA of the CDR3 is TGTGCCAGCAGCTCATCCGGGACAGAGAGCTCCTACGAGCAGTACGTC. Residues: CASSSSGTESSYEQYV.

The J gene is TRBJ2-2, the V gene TRBV7-9; TRBD1 agrees at 8 bases. The germline V gene encodes CDR1 SEHNR and CDR2 FQNEAQ (reference sequence). The J segment lost 5 bases and the V segment lost 8 bases, leaving 13 bases of the junction unmatched. The CDR3 runs 16 residues. CDR3: CASGGGQGVRTGELFF. CDR3 DNA: TGTGCCAGCGGAGGCGGACAGGGTGTAAGAACCGGGGAGCTGTTTTTT.

The chain has TRBV29-1 and TRBJ1-1, with no clear D. The CDR3 extends over 11 amino acids. Trimming pared 1 base from V and 1 base from J, leaving 1 base between. Looked up from germline, CDR1 is SQVTM and CDR2 is ANQGSEA. The CDR3 is CSVEGNTEAFF. The CDR3 DNA follows: TGCAGCGTTGAAGGGAACACTGAAGCTTTCTTT.

The CDR3 spells CASSLAEGYTF. Here the CDR3 DNA reads TGTGCCAGCAGCCTTGCGGAGGGCTACACCTTC. The chain uses TRBV7-9 and TRBJ1-2; D is ambiguous. The CDR3 has 11 residues. The germline V gene encodes CDR1 SEHNR and CDR2 FQNEAQ (reference sequence). Trimming removed 5 bases at V and 8 bases at J, with 9 bases between.

The CDR3 protein is CASTEEGSVDTQYF. Written as DNA, the CDR3 is TGTGCCAGCACCGAGGAGGGAAGTGTGGATACGCAGTATTTT. The chain carries TRBV7-9 and TRBJ2-3, with a possible D match to TRBD2 (6 bases). Germline V gene lookup returns CDR1 SEHNR and CDR2 FQNEAQ (reference sequence). With 7 bases removed from V and 6 bases from J, the gap between germline ends came to 17 bases. There are 14 residues in the CDR3.

This clonotype was seen a handful of times. CDR3 sequence reads: CSAELAGVTHEQYF. Here the CDR3 DNA reads TGCAGTGCTGAGCTAGCGGGGGTCACCCACGAGCAGTACTTC. The chain uses TRBV20-1 and TRBJ2-7; 10 bases align to TRBD2. This CDR3 is built from 14 residues. Germline CDR1 reads DFQATT; CDR2 reads SNEGSKA (reference sequence). V lost 5 bases, J lost 5 bases, and 9 bases stayed unmatched.

The V call is TRBV14, the J call TRBJ2-3; TRBD1 matches at 11 bases. The CDR3 has 17 residues. Looked up from germline, CDR1 is SGHDN and CDR2 is FVKESK. V lost 0 bases to trimming and J lost 5 bases; unmatched junction nucleotides: 7. The CDR3 DNA sequence: TGTGCCAGCAGCCAAGAGGACAGGGGGCATTTATTAGATACGCAGTATTTT. Protein sequence: CASSQEDRGHLLDTQYF.

The chain combines TRBV6-5 with TRBJ2-2; D call uncertain. The germline gives CDR1 MNHEY, CDR2 SVGAGI. V was shortened by 2 bases and J by 6 bases, with 4 bases between the two germline ends. The length of the CDR3 is 12 residues. CDR3: CASSYMAGELFF. For the CDR3, the DNA is TGTGCCAGCAGTTACATGGCCGGGGAGCTGTTTTTT.

This clonotype has more than one count but fewer than ten. This chain uses TRBV29-1 with TRBJ2-5; D is possibly TRBD1 or TRBD2 (5 bases each). CDR1 and CDR2 (germline): SQVTM, ANQGSEA. This CDR3 is built from 14 residues. The V and J ends lost 5 bases and 1 base respectively, with 14 bases between them. The CDR3 here is CSVSGTVIQETQYF. CDR3 sequence (DNA): TGCAGCGTTTCCGGGACGGTAATCCAAGAGACCCAGTACTTC.

This clonotype was found a few times. CDR3 loop: CASSPSGQNTEAFF. The CDR3 DNA follows: TGTGCCAGCTCACCATCGGGCCAGAACACTGAAGCTTTCTTT. V gene TRBV18 combines with J gene TRBJ1-1, with D hard to call. Trimming cost V 2 bases and J 1 base, with 8 bases left between them. Germline V lookup: CDR1 KGHSH, CDR2 LQKENI. The CDR3 has 14 amino acids.

The chain has TRBV12-3 or TRBV12-4 and TRBJ2-4; a weak D match, TRBD1 (6 bases). The CDR3 runs to 14 residues. V was clipped by 1 base and J by 4 bases, with 8 bases between them. CDR3 residues: CASSLVQGKNIQYF. CDR3 coding DNA: TGTGCCAGCAGTTTAGTACAGGGAAAAAACATTCAGTACTTC.

This clonotype showed up just a few times. This sequence joins TRBV19 and TRBJ2-1, with D unclear. From germline, CDR1 is LNHDA and CDR2 SQIVND (reference sequence). Trimming took off 7 bases at V and 2 bases at J, with 9 bases between the two ends. CDR3 length equals 13 residues. DNA of the CDR3: TGTGCCAGTACCACTGGGGCCTACAATGAGCAGTTCTTC. Amino acids: CASTTGAYNEQFF.

In this sample, this clonotype turned up many times. The gene calls are TRBV28 and TRBJ1-2; perhaps TRBD1 as D (5 bases). Germline CDR1 reads MDHEN; CDR2 reads SYDVKM. CDR3 length: 16 amino acids. The V end was cut by 10 bases, the J end by 3 bases, with 24 bases between. The CDR3 reads CATHPVRQGAHYGYTF. As DNA, the CDR3 is TGTGCCACACACCCCGTTCGGCAGGGCGCCCACTATGGCTACACCTTC.

The rearrangement uses TRBV5-8 and TRBJ1-4; tentatively, D is TRBD1 (5 bases). CDR3 size: 19 residues. The germline V and J ends were trimmed by 1 base and 0 bases, with 19 bases remaining between them. Germline V lookup: CDR1 SGHTS, CDR2 YDEGEE. CDR3 bases: TGTGCCAGCAGCTTGTTTCCAGGGAAGGACCTTGCAACTAATGAAAAACTGTTTTTT. Its protein product is CASSLFPGKDLATNEKLFF.

The chain has TRBV27 and TRBJ1-2; no definite D call. V lost 3 bases and J 2 bases, leaving 13 bases between the germline ends. Germline loops: CDR1 MNHEY, CDR2 SMNVEV (reference sequence). This CDR3 has 15 residues. The CDR3 region is CASSFGPEANYGYTF. CDR3 coding DNA: TGTGCCAGCAGTTTTGGGCCAGAAGCAAACTATGGCTACACCTTC.

The J gene is TRBJ2-3, the V gene TRBV5-5; 11 bases fit TRBD1. Germline CDR1 SGHKS, CDR2 YYEKEE (reference sequence). This CDR3 has 18 residues. J was trimmed by 1 base and V by 5 bases; bases with no gene match: 12. The CDR3 DNA reads as TGTGCCAGCAGTCCTTGGACAGGGGGCGGGCGCGGCACAGATACGCAGTATTTT. This encodes CASSPWTGGGRGTDTQYF. Supplemented by reference TRBV5-5 and TRBJ2-3, the full variable domain reads DAGVTQSPTHLIKTRGQQVTLRCSPISGHKSVSWYQQVLGQGPQFIFQYYEKEERGRGNFPDRFSARQFPNYSSELNVNALLLGDSALYLCASSPWTGGGRGTDTQYFGPGTRLTVL.

In this sample, this clonotype turned up many times. The chain recombines TRBV7-2 with TRBJ2-5; a possible D gene is TRBD1 (6 bases). The V and J ends lost 5 bases and 0 bases respectively, with 10 bases between them. This CDR3 spans 14 amino acids. Germline V CDR1 and CDR2: SGHTA, FQGNSA. As DNA, the CDR3 is TGTGCCAGCAGCCAGTGGACAGACCAAGAGACCCAGTACTTC. It is translated as CASSQWTDQETQYF. The full variable domain, rest sourced from reference TRBV7-2 and TRBJ2-5, is GAGVSQSPSNKVTEKGKDVELRCDPISGHTALYWYRQSLGQGLEFLIYFQGNSAPDKSGLPSDRFSAERTGGSVSTLTIQRTQQEDSAVYLCASSQWTDQETQYFGPGTRLLVL.

The table lists this clonotype with a few counts. The chain employs TRBV6-2 or TRBV6-3 and TRBJ2-7; 7 bases are shared with TRBD2. This CDR3 comprises 14 residues. V was pared by 4 bases and J by 3 bases, with 6 bases of the junction left unmatched. Germline CDR1 is MNHEY and CDR2 is SVGEGT. The CDR3 bases are TGTGCCAGCAGTTGGGGACTACTTAGCTACGAGCAGTACGTC. Translating it yields CASSWGLLSYEQYV.

This clonotype was detected many times. V is TRBV19 and J is TRBJ2-7; 7 bases match TRBD1. Germline lookup yields CDR1 LNHDA and CDR2 SQIVND (reference sequence). After removal of 7 bases from V and 0 bases from J, the junction contained 9 bases not matched to a gene. The CDR3 length is 15 residues. CDR3 in DNA: TGTGCCAGTAAGCCTAGGGACAGCCGCTCCTACGAGCAGTACTTC. It codes for CASKPRDSRSYEQYF.

This chain uses TRBV4-1 with TRBJ2-1; D unclear. CDR3 length: 15 amino acids. V dropped 6 bases and J dropped 4 bases, with 16 bases sitting between them. Germline CDR1 MGHRA, CDR2 YSYEKL. The CDR3 DNA reads as TGCGCCAGCAGTCATTATGCCGGGCAATACAATGAGCAGTTCTTC. This gives the protein CASSHYAGQYNEQFF.

This chain connects TRBV6-6 to TRBJ1-1, with unresolved D. CDR3 length: 12 residues. V was trimmed by 7 bases and J by 8 bases, leaving 14 bases between them. Germline CDR1 is MNHNY and CDR2 is SVGAGI (reference sequence). The CDR3 DNA reads TGTGCCAGCACCGTTGATCTGCAGGAAGCTTTCTTT. Protein sequence: CASTVDLQEAFF.

Only a few counts were recorded for this clonotype. The CDR3 nucleotides are TGTGCCAGCGTTGGAGGGGGCGCCGGGGAGCTGTTTTTT. It encodes CASVGGGAGELFF. The chain carries TRBV2 and TRBJ2-2; perhaps TRBD1 as D (7 bases). The V end was cut by 8 bases, the J end by 6 bases, with 13 bases between. This CDR3 is built from 13 residues. Germline CDR1 reads SNHLY; CDR2 reads FYNNEI.